The T cell receptor beta chain described here comes from a study of long-term antiretroviral therapy in people with HIV. Germline V gene data show CDR1 as SGDLS and CDR2 as YYNGEE. CDR3 size: 13 residues. Trimming cost V 6 bases and J 2 bases, with 10 bases left between them. A v3.0 immunoSEQ assay was performed at survey level. Sequencing was performed with immunoSEQ multiplex PCR; in TCRdb, only in-frame clones are kept and a portion is missing. This sample has about 25,000 clones, with around 83% found just once. The specimen comprised unsorted PBMCs, sampled 2.9 years after starting antiretroviral therapy. This TCR came from a man aged 50 to 60 with HIV. The V call is TRBV9, the J call TRBJ2-3, with TRBD1 as a possible D gene (5 bases). CDR3 protein: CASNKGSTDTQYF. The CDR3 DNA reads TGTGCCAGCAACAAGGGGTCCACAGATACGCAGTATTTT.